This T cell receptor (beta chain) was recorded in a study of blood T cell repertoires in COVID-19. Generated by immunoSEQ multiplex PCR, the TCRdb table keeps only in-frame clones and is missing some. The sample has under 350,000 clones; around 83% are singletons. Trimming left V 11 bases short and J 0 bases short, with 11 bases between. The CDR3 sequence is 13 residues long. Germline V lookup: CDR1 MNHNY, CDR2 SVGAGI (reference sequence). The source of this sequence is a man aged 18 to 30 with active or convalescent COVID-19. Material: peripheral blood. The chain links TRBV6-6 to TRBJ1-3; tentative D call: TRBD1 (5 bases). The CDR3 coding sequence is TGTGCCGGGCGTACAGGCTCTGGAAACACCATATATTTT. As protein: CAGRTGSGNTIYF.